A single sample is the source of the 26 T cell receptor beta chains below, sequenced in a study of blood T cell repertoires in COVID-19 (TCRdb year 2020). The library relied on the immunoSEQ multiplex PCR assay. TCRdb provides this immuneACCESS table in a form limited to in-frame rearrangements. Some clones are lacking; in checked studies, under half of them reflect an unresolved V gene, and why the rest are absent is not known. The sample includes fewer than 45,000 clones, with 88% observed a single time. The ten largest account for 1% to 1.5% of the sample. Material for sequencing was peripheral blood. These receptors were taken from a middle-aged woman with acute or convalescent COVID-19.

The DNA of the CDR3 is TGTGCCAGCAGCTTTTCCAACAGTCTCCGAGGGAGGAACACTGAAGCTTTCTTT. Its protein product is CASSFSNSLRGRNTEAFF. The gene calls are TRBV7-9 and TRBJ1-1; D is undetermined. The germline V gene has CDR1 SEHNR and CDR2 FQNEAQ (reference sequence). The CDR3 spans 18 residues. Deletions cut 3 bases from V and 1 base from J, with 21 bases between.

Turning to this clone: In the same sample, other DNA sequences code for this CDR3. CDR3 sequence: CASSLRGGYTF. The DNA of the CDR3 is TGTGCCAGCAGTTTACGTGGCGGCTACACCTTC. This chain links TRBV28 with TRBJ1-2, with D uncertain. The V end lost 2 bases, the J end lost 8 bases, and 6 bases lay between the germline ends. The CDR3 consists of 11 residues. Looked up from germline, CDR1 is MDHEN and CDR2 is SYDVKM.

V usage is TRBV6-5 and J usage is TRBJ1-3, with a possible D match to TRBD1 (5 bases). The germline gives CDR1 MNHEY, CDR2 SVGAGI. V dropped 6 bases and J dropped 8 bases, with 11 bases sitting between them. The CDR3 is made up of 12 amino acids. The CDR3 is CASRLGGDTIYF. The CDR3, as DNA: TGTGCCAGCAGACTGGGGGGTGACACCATATATTTT.

This clone was detected once. The chain employs TRBV28 and TRBJ1-2; TRBD1 matches 10 bases. The CDR3 consists of 14 residues. The junction had 7 bases not matched to a gene; V was cut back by 3 bases and J by 9 bases. The V gene's germline CDR1 is MDHEN and CDR2 SYDVKM. CDR3 in DNA: TGTGCCAGCAGTTTGGGGGACAGGGGTGGCCGCTACACCTTC. Protein sequence: CASSLGDRGGRYTF.

The CDR3 spells CASSPLAGTNEKLFF. The DNA for the CDR3 is TGTGCCAGCAGTCCGCTGGCGGGAACTAATGAAAAACTGTTTTTT. This sequence joins TRBV6-5 and TRBJ1-4; D remains ambiguous. The germline gives CDR1 MNHEY, CDR2 SVGAGI. Between the trimmed V and J ends, which lost 5 bases and 1 base, there was a span of 11 bases. This CDR3 has 15 amino acids.

The chain has TRBV30 and TRBJ2-7; D not certain. This CDR3 region has 13 residues. CDR1 is GTSNPN and CDR2 is SVGIG in the germline V gene (reference sequence). V lost 0 bases and J 0 bases, leaving 6 bases between the germline ends. DNA of the CDR3: TGTGCCTGGAGTGTCTCGTACTCCTACGAGCAGTACTTC. This codes for CAWSVSYSYEQYF.

This rearrangement joins TRBV30 to TRBJ1-4; D may be TRBD1 (5 bases). This CDR3 has 14 residues. Between the trimmed V and J ends, which lost 1 base and 8 bases, there was a span of 14 bases. The germline gives CDR1 GTSNPN, CDR2 SVGIG (reference sequence). CDR3 nucleotide sequence: TGTGCCTGGAGTGGGGGTCAGGGAAACGAAAAACTGTTTTTT. This sequence encodes CAWSGGQGNEKLFF.

The chain employs TRBV30 and TRBJ2-7; D is perhaps TRBD1 (6 bases). Germline V gene data show CDR1 as GTSNPN and CDR2 as SVGIG (reference sequence). Between the trimmed V and J ends, which lost 3 bases and 7 bases, there was a span of 10 bases. The CDR3 length is 11 residues. The CDR3, as DNA: TGTGCCTGGAGGGGACACCGTGAGCAGTACTTC. Its protein is CAWRGHREQYF.

This clone has a single count. The V call is TRBV11-3, the J call TRBJ2-7; 7 bases are shared with TRBD2. The CDR3 runs 18 residues. CDR1 SGHNT and CDR2 YENEEA come from the germline V gene. V lost 4 bases, J lost 0 bases, and 15 bases stayed unmatched. This CDR3 is CASSSQYLGLNSSYEQYF. The CDR3 DNA follows: TGTGCCAGCAGCTCACAATATCTGGGACTAAACAGCTCCTACGAGCAGTACTTC. The full variable domain, in which reference TRBV11-3 and TRBJ2-7 provide the parts outside the CDR3, is EAGVVQSPRYKIIEKKQPVAFWCNPISGHNTLYWYLQNLGQGPELLIRYENEEAVDDSQLPKDRFSAERLKGVDSTLKIQPAELGDSAVYLCASSSQYLGLNSSYEQYFGPGTRLTVT.

The chain has TRBV6-5 and TRBJ1-1, with TRBD1 matching over 7 bases. V was pared by 8 bases and J by 0 bases, with 9 bases of the junction left unmatched. Germline V gene sequence: CDR1 MNHEY, CDR2 SVGAGI. This CDR3 has 15 residues. The CDR3 DNA is TGTGCCAGCGGTAACAGGGGAGGCATGAACACTGAAGCTTTCTTT. This codes for CASGNRGGMNTEAFF.

This chain joins TRBV29-1 and TRBJ1-2; D gene ambiguous. This CDR3 has 11 amino acids. Germline CDR1 and CDR2: SQVTM and ANQGSEA. The CDR3 nucleotides read TGCATGGGCCTGTCCAACTATGGCTACACCTTC. It translates to CMGLSNYGYTF.

V usage is TRBV10-3 and J usage is TRBJ1-6; TRBD1 agrees at 9 bases. The trim removed 10 bases at V and 8 bases at J, leaving 6 bases unmatched. Germline lookup yields CDR1 ENHRY and CDR2 SYGVKD. The CDR3 loop spans 13 amino acids. The CDR3 protein is CATRWDRDSPLHF. The CDR3 bases are TGTGCCACACGGTGGGACAGGGATTCACCCCTCCACTTT.

V and J are TRBV7-9 and TRBJ1-5; 9 nucleotides agree with TRBD1. CDR1 SEHNR and CDR2 FQNEAQ come from the germline V gene (reference sequence). This CDR3 region has 16 residues. V lost 3 bases, J lost 5 bases, and 8 bases stayed unmatched. For the CDR3, the DNA is TGTGCCAGCAGCTTGAGACAGGGGGACACCGATCAGCCCCAGCATTTT. Protein sequence: CASSLRQGDTDQPQHF.

The V call is TRBV7-2, the J call TRBJ2-3; 8 positions agree with TRBD2. The CDR3 is 16 amino acids. From germline, CDR1 is SGHTA and CDR2 FQGNSA. V was clipped by 3 bases and J by 5 bases; unmatched bases: 10. CDR3 sequence reads: CASSFRGGPTRDTQYF. DNA for the CDR3: TGTGCCAGCAGCTTTCGCGGGGGGCCTACACGAGATACGCAGTATTTT.

The rearrangement uses TRBV5-4 and TRBJ2-7; a weak D match, TRBD2 (6 bases). Germline V gene sequence: CDR1 SGHNT, CDR2 YYREEE (reference sequence). The CDR3 has 14 residues. Trimming took off 0 bases at V and 5 bases at J, with 12 bases between the two ends. CDR3 nucleotides: TGTGCCAGCAGCTTGGCGGACTATCTCGACGAGCAGTACTTC. Translation gives CASSLADYLDEQYF.

This chain uses TRBV9 with TRBJ2-1; D is possibly TRBD2 (6 bases). The CDR3 length is 15 residues. Germline values: CDR1 SGDLS, CDR2 YYNGEE. Trimming took off 3 bases at V and 0 bases at J, with 10 bases between the two ends. The CDR3 spells CASSEGGRSYNEQFF. CDR3 DNA sequence: TGTGCCAGCAGCGAAGGAGGGCGCTCCTACAATGAGCAGTTCTTC. Complete variable domain (other parts from reference TRBV9 and TRBJ2-1): DSGVTQTPKHLITATGQRVTLRCSPRSGDLSVYWYQQSLDQGLQFLIQYYNGEERAKGNILERFSAQQFPDLHSELNLSSLELGDSALYFCASSEGGRSYNEQFFGPGTRLTVL.

This clone showed up just once. The V call is TRBV28, the J call TRBJ2-7, with TRBD1 matching over 8 bases. CDR3 length equals 12 residues. J lost 2 bases, V lost 7 bases, and 1 base had no gene match. Germline assignment: CDR1 MDHEN and CDR2 SYDVKM. The CDR3 nucleotides read TGTGCCAGCACACAGGGGGCCTACGAGCAGTACTTC. Protein product: CASTQGAYEQYF.

The chain uses TRBV10-2 and TRBJ2-2, with 7 bases that match TRBD1. Germline assignment: CDR1 WSHSY and CDR2 SAAADI. The CDR3 runs 16 residues. V lost 3 bases, J lost 5 bases, and 9 bases stayed unmatched. CDR3 loop: CASSDGRDRGTGELFF. The CDR3 coding sequence is TGCGCCAGCAGTGACGGAAGGGACAGAGGGACCGGGGAGCTGTTTTTT.

The rearrangement links TRBV4-2 to TRBJ2-3; TRBD1 matches at 11 bases. Trimming cost V 4 bases and J 3 bases; bases outside gene matches: 9. The germline V gene encodes CDR1 LGHNA and CDR2 YNFKEQ. The CDR3 length is 17 residues. This CDR3 is CASSRRTGTGGTDTQYF. The CDR3 coding sequence is TGTGCCAGCAGCCGACGAACCGGGACAGGGGGGACAGATACGCAGTATTTT.

This sequence joins TRBV4-2 and TRBJ1-3; possible D gene TRBD1, 6 bases. V dropped 0 bases and J dropped 3 bases, with 12 bases sitting between them. This CDR3 has 16 amino acids. Per germline, CDR1 LGHNA and CDR2 YNFKEQ. The CDR3 protein is CASSQEGGARGNTIYF. CDR3 coding DNA: TGTGCCAGCAGCCAAGAAGGGGGGGCGCGTGGAAACACCATATATTTT.

The chain joins TRBV5-1 to TRBJ1-2; 8 bases are a match to TRBD1. The V gene end was trimmed by 4 bases and the J gene end by 4 bases; junction bases not matched to a gene: 12. The germline gives CDR1 SGHRS, CDR2 YFSETQ. This CDR3 has 16 amino acids. The CDR3 spells CASSNRAQGDAYGYTF. The DNA for the CDR3 is TGCGCCAGCAGCAATCGAGCACAGGGGGATGCCTATGGCTACACCTTC.

The chain has TRBV27 and TRBJ2-7, with TRBD1 matching 8 bases. The V and J ends lost 3 bases and 2 bases, in that order; junction bases with no gene match: 9. CDR3 length equals 16 residues. The germline gives CDR1 MNHEY, CDR2 SMNVEV (reference sequence). The CDR3 sequence is CASSFYSTGAPYEQYF. DNA for the CDR3: TGTGCCAGCAGTTTTTACTCGACAGGGGCTCCCTACGAGCAGTACTTC.

The chain combines TRBV6-2 or TRBV6-3 with TRBJ2-2; D is perhaps TRBD1 (6 bases). There are 16 residues in the CDR3. Germline CDR1 MNHEY, CDR2 SVGEGT. V was clipped by 4 bases and J by 4 bases, with 16 bases between them. The CDR3 sequence: CASSSSATGPTGELFF. Written as DNA, the CDR3 is TGTGCCAGCAGTTCCTCTGCGACAGGACCCACCGGGGAGCTGTTTTTT.

The chain links TRBV19 to TRBJ1-1; the match to TRBD1 covers 8 bases. The length of the CDR3 is 14 residues. Germline assignment: CDR1 LNHDA and CDR2 SQIVND (reference sequence). Trimming cost V 5 bases and J 1 base; bases outside gene matches: 3. The CDR3 bases are TGTGCCAGTAGTGTAGGACAGGGGAACACTGAAGCTTTCTTT. This gives the protein CASSVGQGNTEAFF.

The chain joins TRBV9 to TRBJ2-7, with TRBD1 as a possible D gene (6 bases). V shed 4 bases and J shed 2 bases, with 16 bases lying between them. The CDR3 consists of 15 residues. The germline CDR1 and CDR2 sequences are SGDLS and YYNGEE. CDR3 coding DNA: TGTGCCAGCAGCCCAACCCCAGGGGAAACCTACGAGCAGTACTTC. Translating gives CASSPTPGETYEQYF. Complete variable domain (other parts from reference TRBV9 and TRBJ2-7): DSGVTQTPKHLITATGQRVTLRCSPRSGDLSVYWYQQSLDQGLQFLIQYYNGEERAKGNILERFSAQQFPDLHSELNLSSLELGDSALYFCASSPTPGETYEQYFGPGTRLTVT.

V is TRBV29-1 and J is TRBJ1-2, with 7 bases aligning to TRBD1. Germline assignment: CDR1 SQVTM and CDR2 ANQGSEA. The V segment lost 4 bases and the J segment 5 bases; nucleotides outside the gene matches: 4. The CDR3 length is 12 residues. The CDR3 protein is CSVGGRGYGYTF. CDR3 in DNA: TGCAGCGTTGGCGGCAGGGGGTATGGCTACACCTTC.